One sample yielded the 23 T cell receptor beta chains listed below, sequenced in a study of OX40 agonist ivuxolimab in advanced cancers. Some clones are missing from TCRdb's copy, which holds only in-frame ones; the method was immunoSEQ multiplex PCR. The sample includes under 65,000 clones, 70% to 90% seen only once; the top ten take less than 0.85%. This specimen was CD4+ or CD8+ T cells sorted from blood, taken in a trial of the OX40 agonist ivuxolimab. The receptors derive from an adult with an advanced solid tumor such as melanoma, head and neck, liver or kidney cancer.

This clone was recorded only once. This rearrangement joins TRBV6-5 to TRBJ1-2; maybe TRBD1 (5 bases). Germline values: CDR1 MNHEY, CDR2 SVGAGI. The CDR3 extends over 14 amino acids. V shed 0 bases and J shed 4 bases, with 9 bases lying between them. CDR3 residues: CASSYSGAGYGYTF. CDR3 nucleotide sequence: TGTGCCAGCAGTTACTCCGGGGCGGGCTATGGCTACACCTTC.

This chain joins TRBV28 and TRBJ1-2; 11 nucleotides line up with TRBD1. Germline CDR1 reads MDHEN; CDR2 reads SYDVKM. Germline trimming cut 4 bases from V and 7 bases from J; bases unmatched to any gene: 8. This CDR3 is built from 15 residues. The DNA of the CDR3 is TGTGCCAGCAGTTCAAGCGGACAGGGGGCCGTTGGCTACACCTTC. Its protein is CASSSSGQGAVGYTF.

The rearrangement uses TRBV9 and TRBJ1-3; D perhaps matches TRBD1 (5 bases). Germline V gives CDR1 SGDLS, CDR2 YYNGEE. The CDR3 extends over 15 amino acids. Deletions cut 0 bases from V and 4 bases from J, with 11 bases between. Here the CDR3 DNA reads TGTGCCAGCAGCGTAGCTCAGGGAGTCGGAAACACCATATATTTT. Translating gives CASSVAQGVGNTIYF.

The J gene is TRBJ2-7, the V gene TRBV15, with D perhaps being TRBD1 or TRBD2 (5 bases each). Per germline, CDR1 LNHNV and CDR2 YYDKDF (reference sequence). V was pared by 5 bases and J by 3 bases, with 20 bases between. There are 16 residues in the CDR3. The chain's CDR3 is CATSPGTPSILYEQYF. Here the CDR3 DNA reads TGTGCCACCAGCCCCGGGACCCCTTCAATCCTCTACGAGCAGTACTTC.

The chain employs TRBV6-1 and TRBJ1-3; D remains unclear. The germline V gene encodes CDR1 MNHNS and CDR2 SASEGT. The length of the CDR3 is 12 residues. The V end was cut by 2 bases, the J end by 9 bases, with 8 bases between. Written as DNA, the CDR3 is TGTGCCAGCAGTGAAACTCGGGGCACCATATATTTT. Translation gives CASSETRGTIYF.

This chain uses TRBV6-1 with TRBJ2-7; D possibly corresponds to TRBD1 (5 bases). Germline CDR1 MNHNS, CDR2 SASEGT. The CDR3 sequence is 14 residues long. V lost 1 base, J lost 7 bases, and 14 bases lay in between. CDR3 nucleotides: TGTGCCAGCAGTGAAGGGGGCAAGCCTAGAGAGCAGTACTTC. It specifies CASSEGGKPREQYF.

The J gene is TRBJ2-3, the V gene TRBV6-5; 14 positions agree with TRBD2. CDR3 length equals 15 residues. With V trimmed by 5 bases and J by 8 bases, 6 bases remained unmatched. The germline CDR1 and CDR2 sequences are MNHEY and SVGAGI. The CDR3 region is CASSPTSGRAGTQYF. The CDR3 DNA reads TGTGCCAGCAGTCCGACTAGCGGGAGGGCCGGTACGCAGTATTTT.

V and J are TRBV7-2 and TRBJ2-5; no definite D call. The V end was cut by 2 bases, the J end by 3 bases, with 13 bases between. CDR3 length: 15 residues. CDR1 SGHTA and CDR2 FQGNSA come from the germline V gene. CDR3 in amino acids: CASSLWRGSEETQYF. The DNA for the CDR3 is TGTGCCAGCAGCTTATGGCGAGGTTCGGAAGAGACCCAGTACTTC.

The chain carries TRBV11-2 and TRBJ2-4, with 8 nucleotides matching TRBD1. The CDR3 length is 15 residues. Germline trimming cut 3 bases from V and 7 bases from J; bases unmatched to any gene: 8. Germline V CDR1 and CDR2: SGHAT, FQNNGV. CDR3 nucleotides: TGTGCCAGCAGCTTGTGGGCAGGGGGCCGCAACATTCAGTACTTC. Translating it yields CASSLWAGGRNIQYF.

This sequence joins TRBV28 and TRBJ2-1, with 12 bases aligning to TRBD2. V was pared by 6 bases and J by 15 bases, with 15 bases of the junction left unmatched. Germline V gene lookup returns CDR1 MDHEN and CDR2 SYDVKM. CDR3 size: 15 residues. In DNA form, the CDR3 reads TGTGCCAGCAGGACCACAGGACTAGCGGGAACTAAGTCGTTCTTC. Amino acids: CASRTTGLAGTKSFF.

This clone was found once. The chain couples TRBV29-1 to TRBJ2-1; maybe TRBD1 (6 bases). The CDR3 is 12 amino acids. The germline V gene has CDR1 SQVTM and CDR2 ANQGSEA. Trimming left V 3 bases short and J 10 bases short, with 13 bases between. CDR3 region: CSVDPPGDEQFF. The CDR3 DNA sequence: TGCAGCGTTGACCCCCCAGGGGACGAGCAGTTCTTC.

The CDR3 region is CASSLRGDEETQYF. CDR3 in DNA: TGTGCCAGCAGCTTACGGGGGGATGAGGAGACCCAGTACTTC. The chain couples TRBV7-8 to TRBJ2-5; 7 bases map to TRBD2. The V segment lost 2 bases and the J segment 5 bases; nucleotides outside the gene matches: 5. This CDR3 comprises 14 residues. Germline lookup yields CDR1 SGHVS and CDR2 FQNEAQ.

The gene calls are TRBV29-1 and TRBJ2-2, with 10 bases identical to TRBD1. This CDR3 comprises 13 residues. Germline lookup yields CDR1 SQVTM and CDR2 ANQGSEA. With V trimmed by 4 bases and J by 7 bases, 3 bases remained unmatched. CDR3: CSVGTGGHGELFF. In nucleotides, the CDR3 is TGCAGCGTTGGGACAGGGGGGCACGGGGAGCTGTTTTTT.

The chain couples TRBV28 to TRBJ2-6, with D uncertain. The germline V gene has CDR1 MDHEN and CDR2 SYDVKM. This CDR3 spans 15 amino acids. The V end was cut by 5 bases, the J end by 0 bases, with 8 bases between. The CDR3 region has the DNA TGTGCCAGCAGTCCTCTAGACTCTGGGGCCAACGTCCTGACTTTC. It is translated as CASSPLDSGANVLTF.

The CDR3 DNA reads as TGTGCCAGCAGTAGTCTAGCGGGAGTATTCTACAATGAGCAGTTCTTC. Translating it yields CASSSLAGVFYNEQFF. The rearrangement joins TRBV28 to TRBJ2-1, with TRBD2 matching over 10 bases. The CDR3 spans 16 residues. CDR1 MDHEN and CDR2 SYDVKM come from the germline V gene. With V trimmed by 5 bases and J by 3 bases, 7 bases remained unmatched. The full variable domain, with the rest looked up from reference TRBV28 and TRBJ2-1, is DVKVTQSSRYLVKRTGEKVFLECVQDMDHENMFWYRQDPGLGLRLIYFSYDVKMKEKGDIPEGYSVSREKKERFSLILESASTNQTSMYLCASSSLAGVFYNEQFFGPGTRLTVL.

The rearrangement links TRBV11-2 to TRBJ2-2, with a tentative D call TRBD2 (6 bases). Germline CDR1 reads SGHAT; CDR2 reads FQNNGV. The CDR3 runs 16 residues. The V and J ends lost 1 base and 5 bases respectively, with 14 bases between them. This CDR3 is CASSLVLGRRTGELFF. CDR3 bases: TGTGCCAGCAGCTTAGTTCTCGGGAGACGAACCGGGGAGCTGTTTTTT.

The rearrangement uses TRBV4-1 and TRBJ2-7, with 12 nucleotides matching TRBD1. The germline V gene has CDR1 MGHRA and CDR2 YSYEKL. The CDR3 is 15 amino acids. V shed 5 bases and J 4 bases; nucleotides not matched to a gene: 6. The CDR3 loop is CASSSPGQGAYEQYF. The DNA of the CDR3 is TGCGCCAGCAGCTCTCCGGGACAGGGGGCTTACGAGCAGTACTTC.

The V and J genes are TRBV6-6 and TRBJ2-5; 8 bases line up with TRBD1. The germline CDR1 and CDR2 sequences are MNHNY and SVGAGI (reference sequence). The V gene end was trimmed by 6 bases and the J gene end by 4 bases; junction bases not matched to a gene: 10. The CDR3 is 15 residues long. The CDR3 protein is CASRPTGGTAETQYF. As DNA, the CDR3 is TGTGCCAGCAGACCCACAGGGGGGACAGCAGAGACCCAGTACTTC.

The chain links TRBV6-1 to TRBJ2-7, with 9 nucleotides matching TRBD2. Unmatched junction bases numbered 3, after V lost 6 bases and J lost 3 bases. There are 13 residues in the CDR3. Per germline, CDR1 MNHNS and CDR2 SASEGT. This CDR3 reads CASSRRGGYEQYF. For the CDR3, the DNA is TGTGCCAGCAGCAGGCGGGGGGGCTACGAGCAGTACTTC.

The chain uses TRBV18 and TRBJ2-7; 7 bases line up with TRBD1. The CDR3 is 14 amino acids. Germline lookup yields CDR1 KGHSH and CDR2 LQKENI. V gave up 6 bases and J gave up 6 bases; unmatched junction bases: 11. CDR3: CASSGTNRGGEQYF. In nucleotides, the CDR3 is TGTGCCAGCTCGGGCACCAACAGGGGTGGCGAGCAGTACTTC. Full variable domain (outside the CDR3, taken from reference TRBV18 and TRBJ2-7): NAGVMQNPRHLVRRRGQEARLRCSPMKGHSHVYWYRQLPEEGLKFMVYLQKENIIDESGMPKERFSAEFPKEGPSILRIQQVVRGDSAAYFCASSGTNRGGEQYFGPGTRLTVT.

This chain links TRBV7-8 with TRBJ2-7, with 9 bases identical to TRBD2. Unmatched junction bases numbered 5, after V lost 1 base and J lost 4 bases. There are 15 residues in the CDR3. In germline, CDR1 is SGHVS, CDR2 FQNEAQ. For the CDR3, the DNA is TGTGCCAGCAGCTTAGTAGCGGGAGCTGGGTACGAGCAGTACTTC. Its translation is CASSLVAGAGYEQYF.

The V and J genes are TRBV28 and TRBJ1-4; 10 bases map to TRBD1. The CDR3 has 17 amino acids. The V and J ends lost 5 bases and 0 bases, in that order; junction bases with no gene match: 6. Germline V gives CDR1 MDHEN, CDR2 SYDVKM. CDR3 loop: CASSLRDRGATNEKLFF. The CDR3, as DNA: TGTGCCAGCAGTCTAAGGGACAGGGGAGCAACTAATGAAAAACTGTTTTTT.

This clone occurred a few times. The chain couples TRBV7-2 to TRBJ2-7; D remains ambiguous. Looked up from germline, CDR1 is SGHTA and CDR2 is FQGNSA. The V and J ends lost 2 bases and 0 bases respectively, with 8 bases between them. This CDR3 is built from 14 residues. The CDR3 DNA follows: TGTGCCAGCAGCTTAAGGAGCGCCTCCTACGAGCAGTACTTC. It encodes CASSLRSASYEQYF.